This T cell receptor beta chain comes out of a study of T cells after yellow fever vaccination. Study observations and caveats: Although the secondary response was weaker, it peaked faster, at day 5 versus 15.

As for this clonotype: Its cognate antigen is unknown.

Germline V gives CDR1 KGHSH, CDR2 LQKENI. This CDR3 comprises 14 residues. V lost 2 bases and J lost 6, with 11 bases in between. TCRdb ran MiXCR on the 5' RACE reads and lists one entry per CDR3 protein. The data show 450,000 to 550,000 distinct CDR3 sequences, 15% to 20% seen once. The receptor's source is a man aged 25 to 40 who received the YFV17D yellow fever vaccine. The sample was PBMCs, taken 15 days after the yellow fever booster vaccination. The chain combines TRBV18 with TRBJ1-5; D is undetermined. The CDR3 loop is CASSPGNVGQPQHF. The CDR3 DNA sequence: TGTGCCAGCTCACCAGGGAATGTGGGTCAGCCCCAGCATTTT.